This TCR beta chain was sequenced for a study of technical replicates of blood from several donors. V shed 0 bases and J shed 13 bases, with 16 bases lying between them. The CDR3 sequence is 13 residues long. Germline CDR1 and CDR2: SGDLS and YYNGEE. Produced via immunoSEQ multiplex PCR; TCRdb's table is partial and in-frame only. The sample consists of some 62,000 clones, roughly 86% of them appearing once. The TCR originated in a human donor in good health. Some clones in this sample may be carry-over from other donors' samples. Sequencing was performed on PBMCs. This sequence joins TRBV9 and TRBJ1-1; the D gene is possibly TRBD1 (5 bases). For the CDR3, the DNA is TGTGCCAGCAGCGTAGCTACAGGAGATCGGGTTTTCTTT. Its protein is CASSVATGDRVFF.